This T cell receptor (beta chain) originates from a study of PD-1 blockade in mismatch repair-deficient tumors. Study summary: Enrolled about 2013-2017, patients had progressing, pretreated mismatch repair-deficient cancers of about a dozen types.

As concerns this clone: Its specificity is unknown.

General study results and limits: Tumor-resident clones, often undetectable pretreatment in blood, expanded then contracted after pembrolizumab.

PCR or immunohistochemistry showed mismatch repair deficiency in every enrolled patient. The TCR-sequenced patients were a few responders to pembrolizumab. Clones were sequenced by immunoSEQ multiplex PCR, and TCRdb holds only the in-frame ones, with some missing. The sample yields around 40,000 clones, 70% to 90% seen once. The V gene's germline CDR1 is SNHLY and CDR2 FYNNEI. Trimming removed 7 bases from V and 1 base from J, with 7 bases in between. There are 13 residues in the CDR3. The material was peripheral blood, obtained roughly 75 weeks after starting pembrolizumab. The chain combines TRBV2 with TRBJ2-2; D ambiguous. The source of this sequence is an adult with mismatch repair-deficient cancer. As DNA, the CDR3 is TGTGCCAGCAAGGTGGTGAACACCGGGGAGCTGTTTTTT. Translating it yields CASKVVNTGELFF.